Presented here are 19 T cell receptor beta chains from one specimen sequenced in a study of multiple sclerosis patients with progressive multifocal leukoencephalopathy. Time point noted: time of PML onset. TCRdb's copy holds only in-frame clones and misses some; the assay was immunoSEQ multiplex PCR. The table has tens of thousands of clones, around 85% seen once; the top ten hold 9.5% to 15%. Source: PBMCs, taken from a patient treated with natalizumab. These receptors all come from a woman in her twenties or thirties with progressive multifocal leukoencephalopathy.

This clone was seen just once. Other DNA sequences in the same sample also yield this CDR3. The rearrangement links TRBV6-1 to TRBJ1-2; 10 positions match TRBD1. V shed 6 bases and J 7 bases; nucleotides not matched to a gene: 5. This CDR3 spans 13 amino acids. Germline CDR1 is MNHNS and CDR2 is SASEGT. CDR3 in amino acids: CASSRDRGRGYTF. The CDR3 DNA sequence: TGTGCCAGCAGCCGTGACAGGGGGCGTGGCTACACCTTC.

J is TRBJ1-1 and V is TRBV18; D may be TRBD1 (6 bases). The germline CDR1 and CDR2 sequences are KGHSH and LQKENI. The CDR3 runs 14 residues. V lost 3 bases, J lost 0 bases, and 8 bases lay in between. CDR3 coding DNA: TGTGCCAGCTCACCTACAGGGCTGAACACTGAAGCTTTCTTT. This encodes CASSPTGLNTEAFF. The full variable domain, in which reference TRBV18 and TRBJ1-1 provide the parts outside the CDR3, is NAGVMQNPRHLVRRRGQEARLRCSPMKGHSHVYWYRQLPEEGLKFMVYLQKENIIDESGMPKERFSAEFPKEGPSILRIQQVVRGDSAAYFCASSPTGLNTEAFFGQGTRLTVV.

The chain couples TRBV5-4 to TRBJ2-3; 7 bases are shared with TRBD2. Germline loops: CDR1 SGHNT, CDR2 YYREEE (reference sequence). This CDR3 has 16 amino acids. J gave up 1 base and V 0 bases, and 5 bases lay outside the gene matches. The chain's CDR3 is CASSLAFREGTDTQYF. The CDR3 nucleotides are TGTGCCAGCAGCTTGGCTTTCCGGGAGGGCACAGATACGCAGTATTTT.

The table lists this clone with a count of one. This chain links TRBV11-1 with TRBJ1-4; D call uncertain. V lost 5 bases and J lost 8, with 12 bases in between. The CDR3 is 13 residues long. CDR1 is SGHAT and CDR2 is FQDESV in the germline V gene (reference sequence). The CDR3, as DNA: TGTGCCAGCAGCCCGGAGGACGGCGAAAAACTGTTTTTT. Encoded protein: CASSPEDGEKLFF.

As for this clone: Other nucleotide sequences in the sample specify the same CDR3. V usage is TRBV6-4 and J usage is TRBJ2-3, with 9 bases lining up with TRBD2. V trimming: 0 bases; J trimming: 4 bases; junction bases outside the gene matches: 2. CDR1 and CDR2 from the germline V gene are MRHNA and SNTAGT. The CDR3 covers 15 residues. The CDR3 region has the DNA TGTGCCAGCAGTGACTCTGCGGGGGGGCCAGATACGCAGTATTTT. Translation: CASSDSAGGPDTQYF.

V and J are TRBV5-1 and TRBJ2-2; TRBD2 is a possible D gene (6 bases). This CDR3 contains 14 residues. Trimming removed 3 bases at V and 1 base at J, with 7 bases between. Germline CDR1 SGHRS, CDR2 YFSETQ. CDR3 amino acids: CASSYGGNTGELFF. As DNA, the CDR3 is TGCGCCAGCAGCTACGGGGGGAACACCGGGGAGCTGTTTTTT.

This chain connects TRBV19 to TRBJ1-1; D gene unclear. With 2 bases removed from V and 0 bases from J, the gap between germline ends came to 10 bases. The CDR3 length is 15 residues. Germline CDR1 is LNHDA and CDR2 is SQIVND (reference sequence). The CDR3 nucleotides read TGTGCCAGTAGTATATTGCGGGGTATGAACACTGAAGCTTTCTTT. Amino acid sequence: CASSILRGMNTEAFF. Using reference TRBV19 and TRBJ1-1 for the parts outside the CDR3, the full variable domain is DGGITQSPKYLFRKEGQNVTLSCEQNLNHDAMYWYRQDPGQGLRLIYYSQIVNDFQKGDIAEGYSVSREKKESFPLTVTSAQKNPTAFYLCASSILRGMNTEAFFGQGTRLTVV.

This chain connects TRBV7-6 to TRBJ2-5; 7 nucleotides align to TRBD2. V shed 0 bases and J 5 bases; nucleotides not matched to a gene: 6. This CDR3 is 15 amino acids long. Per the germline V gene, CDR1 is SGHVS and CDR2 is FNYEAQ. DNA of the CDR3: TGTGCCAGCAGCTTAGCCGGGGAGGGCTGGGAGACCCAGTACTTC. This gives the protein CASSLAGEGWETQYF.

The chain has TRBV4-1 and TRBJ2-2, with a tentative D call TRBD2 (6 bases). V lost 3 bases to trimming and J lost 6 bases, with 11 bases between them. CDR1 is MGHRA and CDR2 is YSYEKL in the germline V gene. The CDR3 runs 14 residues. The CDR3 spells CASSHETSSGELFF. The CDR3 DNA sequence: TGCGCCAGCAGCCACGAAACTAGCTCCGGGGAGCTGTTTTTT.

This rearrangement joins TRBV2 to TRBJ2-2, with 8 bases lining up with TRBD1. Per the germline V gene, CDR1 is SNHLY and CDR2 is FYNNEI. The CDR3 runs to 14 residues. J lost 6 bases, V lost 5 bases, and 5 bases had no gene match. CDR3 in DNA: TGTGCCAGCAGTTTCGGACAGGGTGCCGGGGAGCTGTTTTTT. Translation gives CASSFGQGAGELFF.

The chain carries TRBV7-2 and TRBJ2-2; D uncertain. Trimming removed 3 bases from V and 4 bases from J, with 9 bases in between. This CDR3 region has 14 residues. Germline CDR1 is SGHTA and CDR2 is FQGNSA. The CDR3: CASSFVKSTGELFF. CDR3 bases: TGTGCCAGCAGCTTTGTCAAATCCACCGGGGAGCTGTTTTTT.

V usage is TRBV29-1 and J usage is TRBJ2-5; no definite D call. The CDR3 has 14 amino acids. V was trimmed by 1 base and J by 4 bases, leaving 13 bases between them. Germline V lookup: CDR1 SQVTM, CDR2 ANQGSEA. The CDR3 spells CSVEGLVVGETQYF. In nucleotides, the CDR3 is TGCAGCGTTGAAGGGCTAGTCGTGGGAGAGACCCAGTACTTC.

This clone was observed a few times. The chain carries TRBV7-2 and TRBJ2-1, with D hard to call. This CDR3 region has 13 residues. The germline CDR1 and CDR2 sequences are SGHTA and FQGNSA. Trimming took off 1 base at V and 7 bases at J, with 8 bases between the two ends. The CDR3 reads CASSLVGRNEQFF. CDR3 nucleotide sequence: TGTGCCAGCAGCTTAGTGGGCAGGAATGAGCAGTTCTTC.

This sequence joins TRBV9 and TRBJ2-7; 8 positions agree with TRBD1. The CDR3 consists of 16 residues. Germline CDR1 and CDR2: SGDLS and YYNGEE. The ends lost 0 bases at V and 0 bases at J; junction bases unmatched: 5. CDR3 residues: CASSVGQGTNSYEQYF. The CDR3 bases are TGTGCCAGCAGCGTAGGACAGGGGACCAACTCCTACGAGCAGTACTTC.

V and J are TRBV30 and TRBJ1-1; tentative D call: TRBD1 (5 bases). The CDR3 runs to 15 residues. The V and J ends lost 0 bases and 4 bases respectively, with 15 bases between them. Germline assignment: CDR1 GTSNPN and CDR2 SVGIG (reference sequence). The CDR3 sequence is CAWSVLRGRSTEAFF. CDR3 in DNA: TGTGCCTGGAGTGTACTAAGGGGAAGAAGCACTGAAGCTTTCTTT.

The chain recombines TRBV6-4 with TRBJ2-1; 12 bases are shared with TRBD2. The CDR3 length is 19 residues. Trimming at V came to 6 bases and at J to 0 bases, leaving 12 bases not matched to a gene. Germline V gives CDR1 MRHNA, CDR2 SNTAGT. The CDR3 DNA follows: TGTGCCAGCAGCCGTTCTAGCGGGGGGGCTCTAAGCTCCTACAATGAGCAGTTCTTC. Protein sequence: CASSRSSGGALSSYNEQFF.

The chain carries TRBV11-2 and TRBJ1-2, with D possibly matching TRBD1 (5 bases). Germline values: CDR1 SGHAT, CDR2 FQNNGV. With 2 bases removed from V and 2 bases from J, the gap between germline ends came to 12 bases. The CDR3 has 15 amino acids. The CDR3 DNA is TGTGCCAGCAGCTTAACGATAAAGGGGAACTATGGCTACACCTTC. As protein: CASSLTIKGNYGYTF.

The chain has TRBV5-4 and TRBJ2-5; 8 bases match TRBD2. V dropped 1 base and J dropped 4; count of bases not matched to a gene: 6. The CDR3 totals 15 residues. The germline V gene encodes CDR1 SGHNT and CDR2 YYREEE (reference sequence). CDR3 sequence reads: CASSLRGGIRETQYF. The CDR3 bases are TGTGCCAGCAGCTTGCGGGGGGGAATTAGAGAGACCCAGTACTTC.

The chain is built from TRBV2 and TRBJ2-3; weak D call: TRBD2 (5 bases). This CDR3 is built from 14 residues. Trimming took 10 bases from V and 3 from J, leaving 17 bases between them. Germline lookup yields CDR1 SNHLY and CDR2 FYNNEI. CDR3 sequence: CANRIERGTDTQYF. The CDR3, as DNA: TGTGCCAACCGAATTGAAAGAGGGACAGATACGCAGTATTTT.